This T cell receptor beta chain was recorded in a study of T cell repertoires in cytomegalovirus infection. Worth noting for this clonotype: Its antigen is not identified.

A single record per CDR3 protein comes from TCRdb applying MiXCR to the reads. The sample lists approximately 770,000 distinct CDR3 sequences; 25% to 30% were seen once. Germline values: CDR1 DFQATT, CDR2 SNEGSKA (reference sequence). CDR3 length: 13 amino acids. V lost 2 bases to trimming and J lost 1 base; unmatched junction nucleotides: 1. The chain couples TRBV20-1 to TRBJ2-5; 7 nucleotides line up with TRBD2. Here the sequenced sample was cultured CD8+ T cells from PBMCs, taken from culture after CMV antigen stimulation. This sequence was found in a human donor in good health (CMV status not recorded). Some clones in this sample may be carry-over from other donors' samples. CDR3 sequence reads: CSARSGGQETQYF. The DNA for the CDR3 is TGCAGTGCTAGATCGGGGGGCCAAGAGACCCAGTACTTC.